This T cell receptor (beta chain) was sequenced for a study of technical replicates of blood from a handful of donors. The sample holds a few counts of this clone. The data were produced by immunoSEQ multiplex PCR, yet TCRdb's version contains in-frame clones alone and is incomplete. Of about 76,000 clones in the sample, roughly 94% were seen once. Germline V gene sequence: CDR1 SGHVS, CDR2 FQNEAQ. This CDR3 has 15 residues. Unmatched junction bases numbered 8, after V lost 5 bases and J lost 2 bases. The sequence was collected from a human donor in good health. Specimen: T cells isolated from PBMCs. This rearrangement joins TRBV7-8 to TRBJ2-7, with TRBD2 identical over 8 bases. The CDR3 loop reads CASSSATSGTYEQYF. CDR3 DNA sequence: TGTGCCAGCAGCAGTGCAACTAGCGGTACCTACGAGCAGTACTTC. Looking up the rest from reference TRBV7-8 and TRBJ2-7 gives the full variable domain: GAGVSQSPRYKVAKRGQDVALRCDPISGHVSLFWYQQALGQGPEFLTYFQNEAQLDKSGLPSDRFFAERPEGSVSTLKIQRTQQEDSAVYLCASSSATSGTYEQYFGPGTRLTVT.